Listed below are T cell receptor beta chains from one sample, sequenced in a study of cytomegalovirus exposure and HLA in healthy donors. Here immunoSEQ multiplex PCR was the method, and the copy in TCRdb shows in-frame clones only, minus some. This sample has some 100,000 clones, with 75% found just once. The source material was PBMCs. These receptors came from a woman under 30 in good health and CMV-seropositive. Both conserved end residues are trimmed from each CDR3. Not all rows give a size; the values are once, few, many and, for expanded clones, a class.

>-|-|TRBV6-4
ASSQLRREVSYEQY
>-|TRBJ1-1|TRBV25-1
ASSATGVDGGAF
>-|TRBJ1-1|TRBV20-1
RGQGGTEAF
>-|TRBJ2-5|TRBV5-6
ASSPNSGTGVPQY
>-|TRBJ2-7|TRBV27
ASSSPGLGFYEQY
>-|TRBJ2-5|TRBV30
AWSPQVRTQY
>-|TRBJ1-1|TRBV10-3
AISERDRGNTEAF
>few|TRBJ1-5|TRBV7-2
ASSLAPNQPQH
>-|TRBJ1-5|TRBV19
ASSTTGTGSQPQH
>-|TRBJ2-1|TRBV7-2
ASSLNRPGLAGGEQF
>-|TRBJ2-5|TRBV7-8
ASSLVLAQETQY
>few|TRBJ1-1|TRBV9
ASSVMGGSTEAF
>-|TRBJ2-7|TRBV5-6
GGGEGPYEQY
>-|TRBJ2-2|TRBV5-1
ASSLPSGANTGELF
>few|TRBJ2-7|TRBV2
ASRAGLRGEQY
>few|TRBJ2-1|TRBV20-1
SAWTSGKQF
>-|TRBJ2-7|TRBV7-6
ASSRGLAGEREQY
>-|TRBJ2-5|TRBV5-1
ASKTGLAQETQY
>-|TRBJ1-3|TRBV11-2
ASSLQGFRNTIY
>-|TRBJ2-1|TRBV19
ASSESEHDYNEQF
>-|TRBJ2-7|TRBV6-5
ASSYERDSSYEQY
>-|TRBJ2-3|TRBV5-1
ASSHAGSVTDTQY
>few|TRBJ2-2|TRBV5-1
ASSFLAENTGELF
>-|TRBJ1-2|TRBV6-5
ASSYSLITGDGYT
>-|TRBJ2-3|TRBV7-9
ASSPTGGSVADTQY
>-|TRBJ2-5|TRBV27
ASSRTGKGETQY
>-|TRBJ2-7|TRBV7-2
ASRPGTVEYYEQY
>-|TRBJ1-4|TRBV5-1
ASSMGQPHEKLF
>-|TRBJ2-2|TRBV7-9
ASTETGDTGELF
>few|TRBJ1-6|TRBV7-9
AKIGGLAHNSPLH
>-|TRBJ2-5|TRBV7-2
ASSPGETQY
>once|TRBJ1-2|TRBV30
AWRPTGGPYGYT